This TCR beta chain was sequenced in a study of blood T cells in healthy people across ages (dated by TCRdb to the mid-2010s). Study-wide context: Template switching captured roughly one uniquely barcoded TCR beta cDNA molecule per two T cells in model experiments. Age-related changes in TCR beta repertoire diversity were measured in the study by deep sequencing normalized with unique cDNA molecular identifiers. Donors were grouped into four age groups: young (average 16 years), middle-aged (roughly 40), aged (about 59) and long-lived (about 89). To avoid experimental bias, donors of different ages were spread randomly across the sequencing lanes. Using the same blood draw, the study looked at two additional independent replicas of 1 million unique cDNA reads for two donors, one aged 18 to 30 and the other aged 80 or older.

Here is what the overall study found, with its caveats: The percentage of naive T cells measured by flow cytometry correlated strongly with observed TCR beta diversity. Because the CMV infection status of the donors was unknown, age-related changes in expanded clonotypes may potentially have been confounded. Estimates of total diversity based on one million sequenced T cells were regarded as lower bounds and as underestimates. Conclusive comparison of naive and antigen-experienced compartments was prevented by the profiling of bulk unsorted PBMCs. The long-lived group showed more naive CD4+ T cells, fewer expanded clones and increased TCR diversity than the aged group, suggesting age selection. As age increased, observed TCR beta diversity per million T cells dropped in a roughly linear way, and a significant reduction was already evident by age about 40.

This clonotype turned up a few times. Its antigen has not been determined. The input lacks base qualities; no much larger clone sits a single base away. To prepare the library, 5' RACE was applied. A second PCR of about 6 to 12 cycles was run with a J-beta primer mix and a sample-barcoded 5' primer. A unique molecular identifier was introduced onto each TCR beta cDNA molecule by a template-switch 5' adaptor carrying 12 random nucleotides. Each sample yielded at least 2.5 million CDR3-containing paired-end reads. All of the RNA was converted into first-strand cDNA using the Mint cDNA synthesis kit, with a TRBC-specific oligonucleotide serving as the primer. After uracil-DNA glycosylase treatment, a first 18-cycle PCR used universal primers M1SS and BC2_uni_R on all cDNA. The original pipeline was this. For normalization, 1 million high-quality reads, each with a distinct molecular identifier, were randomly selected from each sample. Instead of being binned into consensus sequences, reads that shared molecular identifiers were thrown out. MiTCR, run with a Q25 quality threshold and the strictest error-elimination algorithm, handled CDR3 identification, clonotype clustering and error correction. A nonparametric unseen species model using Euler transformation provided a lower-bound estimate of total TCR beta diversity. TCRdb's own reprocessing of the public reads used fastp at Q25 and MiXCR and kept productive beta chains. For every CDR3 protein sequence, its rows merge into one entry that carries the most common genes and DNA. TCRdb, rather than the study authors, made the V and J calls. The sample table shows 1.8 million or so distinct CDR3 sequences, and about 39% are seen once. Roughly 24% of the sample comes from the top ten.

The approximately 41 donors, aged 6 to 90 years, were systemically healthy Caucasian individuals from Russia. Each donor gave about 10 milliliters of peripheral blood, drawn into EDTA-treated Vacutainer tubes. Ficoll-Paque density-gradient centrifugation was used to isolate PBMCs, with at least 6.5 million per sample. Trizol reagent was used to extract total RNA from PBMCs, with at least 6 micrograms per sample. For every donor, flow cytometry on a PBMC aliquot measured the percentage of naive CD45RAhigh/CD27high T cells. The germline V gene encodes CDR1 MNHNS and CDR2 SASEGT. V is clipped by 4 bases and J by 5 bases, and the sequence between their germline boundaries is 17 bases long. The CDR3 numbers 15 residues from cysteine through phenylalanine. The read is trimmed to its CDR3 DNA, 45 bases read in frame from base 1.

This clonotype originated in a human donor in good health. Sequences were obtained from blood. Recombination joined TRBV6-1 with TRBJ1-2, with the D gene not clear enough to name. The DNA sequence reads TGTGCCAGCAGTGTATCTGGTAGCGGTCCTTATGGCTACACCTTC. Its protein reads: CASSVSGSGPYGYTF.